The clone carrying this TCR beta chain showed up just a few times. Its specificity is unknown. This record belongs to a study of blood T cells in healthy people across ages. Broader study findings: Correlation between TCR beta diversity and naive T cell percentage was strong. PBMCs were not sorted, which prevented a conclusive comparison of naive versus antigen-experienced cells.

Combining a sample-barcoded 5' primer with a J-beta primer mix, a second PCR ran for 7 to 11 cycles. The authors tagged each cDNA molecule using a template-switch adaptor with 12 random nucleotides. Individual samples furnished no less than 3 million CDR3-containing paired-end reads apiece. MiXCR was run by TCRdb on the 5' RACE reads, yielding one entry per CDR3 protein. The sample gives around 1.5 million distinct CDR3 sequences, about 43% of which show up once; approximately 7.9% is in the top ten. The clonotype was recovered from a young woman in good health. The material sequenced was blood.

The CDR3 here is CATRTGDREYNEQFF. CDR3 DNA sequence: TGTGCCACCAGGACAGGGGACCGGGAATACAATGAGCAGTTCTTC. V gene TRBV15 combines with J gene TRBJ2-1; TRBD1 agrees at 8 bases. The germline gives CDR1 LNHNV, CDR2 YYDKDF (reference sequence). V shed 6 bases, J shed 4 bases, and the junction held 8 bases outside the gene matches. This CDR3 has 15 residues.